This T cell receptor beta chain was recorded in a study of shared clonotypes between healthy human individuals. This clone was seen ten or more times. Profiled with immunoSEQ multiplex PCR; TCRdb holds only in-frame clones, not every one. The table lists about 110,000 clones, around 68% of them singletons. CDR3 length: 16 amino acids. Germline CDR1 MGHDK, CDR2 SYGVNS. V was clipped by 6 bases and J by 4 bases, with 18 bases between them. Sequencing used memory CD8+ T cells sorted from blood. As for subset: CD45RO+ cells pooled with CCR7-negative TemRA cells. The V call is TRBV25-1, the J call TRBJ2-2; D may be TRBD1 (5 bases). The sequence was obtained from a woman in her 30s in good health. CDR3 DNA sequence: TGTGCCAGCAGAGACGTAGGGGCTGGCGGCACCGGGGAGCTGTTTTTT. The encoded protein is CASRDVGAGGTGELFF.